The present T cell receptor beta chain was sequenced within a study of T cell responses to AZD1222 COVID-19 vaccine. The CDR3 spans 16 residues. Trimming removed 4 bases from V and 5 bases from J; junction bases left unmatched: 13. CDR1 and CDR2 from the germline V gene are SGDLS and YYNGEE. With respect to this clone: Its antigen is as yet unknown.

Repertoires were generated with immunoSEQ multiplex PCR, while TCRdb's copy carries only in-frame clones and drops some. The sample lists approximately 110,000 clones, roughly nine tenths occurring once. Overall study findings and caveats: A mostly white British donor set with more females was recruited, and clonal diversity was possibly underestimated. Repertoires in all cases were sampled only once the peak T cell response had passed. Recipients of two AZD1222 doses showed rising Spike-specific TCR breadth and depth.

Sequences were derived from peripheral blood, sampled on day 0 of AZD1222 vaccination. The V and J genes are TRBV9 and TRBJ1-1; 8 bases line up with TRBD1. The TCR originated in an adult in good health. CDR3 nucleotides: TGTGCCAGCAGCTCCGCGCAGGGGGCGGGGGGGACTGAAGCTTTCTTT. This gives the protein CASSSAQGAGGTEAFF. The complete variable domain, with remaining parts taken from reference TRBV9 and TRBJ1-1, reads DSGVTQTPKHLITATGQRVTLRCSPRSGDLSVYWYQQSLDQGLQFLIQYYNGEERAKGNILERFSAQQFPDLHSELNLSSLELGDSALYFCASSSAQGAGGTEAFFGQGTRLTVV.